This T cell receptor (beta chain) was captured by sequencing in a study of blood T cell repertoires in COVID-19. As for the study in general: The United States, Italy and Spain provided the acute and convalescent COVID-19 samples. Sample material is recorded as cDNA or gDNA derived from T cells, B-cell-depleted T cells, or PBMCs.

Under the authors' procedure: Researchers report that nucleated cell counts were estimated from reference gene primer amplification. Only in-frame clones appear in the TCRdb table, and some are missing; sequencing was by immunoSEQ multiplex PCR. The DNA was the basis for D and trimming; V, J and clone size are from that table. The sample lists approximately 670,000 clones; about 90% were seen once. V lost 4 bases, J lost 4 bases, and 17 bases lay in between. Germline CDR1 and CDR2: SGHRS and YFSETQ. The CDR3 consists of 16 residues. The sample taken for sequencing was peripheral blood. The J gene is TRBJ2-2, the V gene TRBV5-1; TRBD1 is a possible D gene (6 bases). This receptor was obtained from a woman aged 18-35 years with acute or convalescent COVID-19. The DNA for the CDR3 is TGCGCCAGCAGCATATCCCGGGACACCATCACCGGGGAGCTGTTTTTT. Amino acid sequence: CASSISRDTITGELFF. Based on the CDR3 plus reference TRBV5-1 and TRBJ2-2, the full variable domain is KAGVTQTPRYLIKTRGQQVTLSCSPISGHRSVSWYQQTPGQGLQFLFEYFSETQRNKGNFPGRFSGRQFSNSRSEMNVSTLELGDSALYLCASSISRDTITGELFFGEGSRLTVL.